What follows are 19 T cell receptor beta chains derived from one specimen sequenced in a study of T cells in Graves' hyperthyroidism and ophthalmopathy. Amplified regions were TCR beta CDR3 sequences from RNA transcripts. The HTBI primer set served for first-round RT-PCR of the TCR CDR3. Using its own MiXCR run on the multiplex PCR reads, TCRdb lists one record per CDR3 protein. The table records hundreds of thousands of distinct CDR3 sequences, roughly 15% of them present only once. The sequenced sample was blood. The origin of the receptors is a woman between 45 and 60 years old with Graves' ophthalmopathy.

In its sample, this clonotype was seen many times. The chain carries TRBV3-1 and TRBJ2-7; the match to TRBD2 covers 8 bases. The ends lost 0 bases at V and 5 bases at J; junction bases unmatched: 3. The germline V gene has CDR1 LGHDT and CDR2 YNNKEL (reference sequence). This CDR3 spans 14 amino acids. CDR3 bases: TGTGCCAGCAGCCAAGATCCGCGGGGGGACGAGCAGTACTTC. Translating it yields CASSQDPRGDEQYF.

Only a few counts were recorded for this clonotype. This chain uses TRBV5-1 with TRBJ2-6; TRBD2 agrees at 7 bases. V shed 0 bases and J 4 bases; nucleotides not matched to a gene: 4. The CDR3 runs 16 residues. Germline values: CDR1 SGHRS, CDR2 YFSETQ. The DNA of the CDR3 is TGCGCCAGCAGCTTGGGCGGGAGCGGAGGGGCCAACGTCCTGACTTTC. This translates into CASSLGGSGGANVLTF.

In its sample, this clonotype was seen many times. An end of the junction differs from the germline gene, which may be a read error. J is TRBJ2-7 and V is TRBV7-7; possibly TRBD2 for D (6 bases). The CDR3 is 14 residues long. Germline loops: CDR1 SSHAT, CDR2 FNYEAQ (reference sequence). The CDR3 DNA sequence: TGTGCTAGCAGCGCCGGACTAAATTCCTACGAGCAGTACTTC. Translating gives CASSAGLNSYEQYF.

This clonotype was counted ten times or more. This rearrangement joins TRBV30 to TRBJ1-1, with 9 bases fitting TRBD1. Germline V gives CDR1 GTSNPN, CDR2 SVGIG (reference sequence). CDR3 length equals 12 residues. J was trimmed by 12 bases and V by 3 bases; bases with no gene match: 8. CDR3 nucleotides: TGTGCCTGGAGCTCCGGGACAGGGATTTCTTTCTTT. This codes for CAWSSGTGISFF. The variable domain in full, completed from reference TRBV30 and TRBJ1-1, reads SQTIHQWPATLVQPVGSPLSLECTVEGTSNPNLYWYRQAAGRGLQLLFYSVGIGQISSEVPQNLSASRPQDRQFILSSKKLLLSDSGFYLCAWSSGTGISFFGQGTRLTVV.

This clonotype showed up just a few times. The chain employs TRBV6-1 and TRBJ1-1; 7 positions agree with TRBD1. The CDR3 loop spans 15 amino acids. Unmatched junction bases numbered 8, after V lost 6 bases and J lost 1 base. From germline, CDR1 is MNHNS and CDR2 SASEGT. In DNA, the CDR3 is TGTGCCAGCAGAGCCCGACAGGGATCGAACACTGAAGCTTTCTTT. Amino acid sequence: CASRARQGSNTEAFF.

This clonotype was seen repeatedly, ten times or more. DNA for the CDR3: TGTGCCAGCAGCCCCCCTAGCGGGCTGAAACTGACCTACGAGCAGTACTTC. It yields the protein CASSPPSGLKLTYEQYF. V usage is TRBV28 and J usage is TRBJ2-7, with 8 bases matching TRBD2. V lost 6 bases, J lost 2 bases, and 15 bases stayed unmatched. The CDR3 covers 17 residues. The germline CDR1 and CDR2 sequences are MDHEN and SYDVKM.

This clonotype was picked up many times. The genes are TRBV6-6 and TRBJ2-7; no firm D call. V was trimmed by 2 bases and J by 2 bases, leaving 16 bases between them. From germline, CDR1 is MNHNY and CDR2 SVGAGI (reference sequence). The CDR3 runs 16 residues. The CDR3 loop reads CASSYTTGLIAYEQYF. The CDR3, as DNA: TGTGCCAGCAGTTACACCACCGGGCTCATAGCCTACGAGCAGTACTTC.

The table lists this clonotype with many counts. This chain links TRBV27 with TRBJ2-1; D is undetermined. Trimming took 4 bases from V and 5 from J, leaving 9 bases between them. This CDR3 comprises 13 residues. In germline, CDR1 is MNHEY, CDR2 SMNVEV (reference sequence). This CDR3 is CASSSPTNNEQFF. The CDR3 DNA follows: TGTGCCAGCAGTTCCCCAACGAACAATGAGCAGTTCTTC.

In this sample, this clonotype turned up many times. The chain employs TRBV6-5 and TRBJ1-1; weak D call: TRBD1 (6 bases). Germline V gene data show CDR1 as MNHEY and CDR2 as SVGAGI. The CDR3 is 14 amino acids. The V and J ends lost 4 bases and 5 bases respectively, with 14 bases between them. The CDR3 DNA follows: TGTGCCAGCAGTTCGTCACAGGGACGAACTGAAGCTTTCTTT. Translation gives CASSSSQGRTEAFF.

In nucleotides, the CDR3 is TGCAGCGTGGCTAGGACAGGGACTCGCGAAAAACTGTTTTTT. Its translation is CSVARTGTREKLFF. The chain joins TRBV29-1 to TRBJ1-4; 8 nucleotides line up with TRBD1. V dropped 6 bases and J dropped 8; count of bases not matched to a gene: 11. The CDR3 consists of 14 residues. The germline V gene encodes CDR1 SQVTM and CDR2 ANQGSEA. Filled out from reference TRBV29-1 and TRBJ1-4, the complete variable domain reads SAVISQKPSRDICQRGTSLTIQCQVDSQVTMMFWYRQQPGQSLTLIATANQGSEATYESGFVIDKFPISRPNLTFSTLTVSNMSPEDSSIYLCSVARTGTREKLFFGSGTQLSVL.

This clonotype appeared many times. The genes are TRBV4-2 and TRBJ2-7; TRBD1 agrees at 8 bases. V lost 6 bases and J lost 5; bases outside the gene matches: 9. Looked up from germline, CDR1 is LGHNA and CDR2 is YNFKEQ. The CDR3 length is 14 residues. CDR3 sequence reads: CASSGTGGRDEQYF. In DNA form, the CDR3 reads TGTGCCAGCAGTGGTACAGGGGGAAGGGACGAGCAGTACTTC.

This clonotype has just a few counts. The chain employs TRBV6-2 or TRBV6-3 and TRBJ2-1; a possible D gene is TRBD2 (6 bases). V lost 5 bases to trimming and J lost 2 bases, with 16 bases between them. The CDR3 is made up of 16 amino acids. Germline values: CDR1 MNHEY, CDR2 SVGEGT. CDR3 loop: CASSHPRAGTYNEQFF. For the CDR3, the DNA is TGTGCCAGCAGTCACCCCCGGGCGGGAACCTACAATGAGCAGTTCTTC.

This clonotype was seen more than once but under ten times. This rearrangement joins TRBV19 to TRBJ1-5, with D unclear. CDR3 size: 15 residues. The germline V gene has CDR1 LNHDA and CDR2 SQIVND (reference sequence). The ends were cut back, 4 bases at V and 0 bases at J, with 10 bases in the middle. In DNA form, the CDR3 reads TGTGCCAGTAGTAGGGGTCAATATAGCAATCAGCCCCAGCATTTT. It specifies CASSRGQYSNQPQHF.

The chain carries TRBV30 and TRBJ2-7; TRBD1 matches at 7 bases. This CDR3 comprises 16 residues. Trimming removed 2 bases from V and 7 bases from J; junction bases left unmatched: 17. Germline CDR1 GTSNPN, CDR2 SVGIG (reference sequence). CDR3 residues: CAWSKPPYQGDEEQYF. DNA for the CDR3: TGTGCCTGGAGTAAACCGCCCTACCAGGGGGATGAGGAGCAGTACTTC.

The sample holds many counts of this clonotype. The chain employs TRBV12-3 or TRBV12-4 and TRBJ2-7; D gene unclear. This CDR3 contains 14 residues. With 2 bases removed from V and 5 bases from J, the gap between germline ends came to 13 bases. The CDR3: CASSLYSFRDEQYF. CDR3 sequence (DNA): TGTGCCAGCAGTTTATACTCTTTTCGGGACGAGCAGTACTTC.

This clonotype was seen repeatedly, ten times or more. The chain employs TRBV28 and TRBJ2-3, with 10 bases lining up with TRBD1. Germline values: CDR1 MDHEN, CDR2 SYDVKM. CDR3 length equals 13 residues. V trimming: 5 bases; J trimming: 8 bases; junction bases outside the gene matches: 4. The CDR3 coding sequence is TGTGCCAGCAGTCGGGACAGGGGCTTTACGCAGTATTTT. Translation: CASSRDRGFTQYF.

On this clonotype: A clone one base away is much larger, so this may be a read error. The chain is built from TRBV10-3 and TRBJ1-5; 9 bases map to TRBD1. Germline loops: CDR1 ENHRY, CDR2 SYGVKD. This CDR3 has 15 amino acids. With 6 bases clipped from V and 3 bases from J, the junction kept 6 bases outside the gene matches. CDR3 amino acids: CAIRPGTGNNQPQHF. CDR3 nucleotide sequence: TGTGCCATCAGGCCCGGGACAGGGAACAATCAGCCCCAGCATTTT.

The sample holds many counts of this clonotype. The chain combines TRBV5-1 with TRBJ1-1; D is unclear. Between the trimmed V and J ends, which lost 0 bases and 0 bases, there was a span of 15 bases. Germline V lookup: CDR1 SGHRS, CDR2 YFSETQ. The length of the CDR3 is 17 residues. CDR3 residues: CASSLDSKLNMNTEAFF. The CDR3 bases are TGCGCCAGCAGCTTGGACAGCAAGCTTAATATGAACACTGAAGCTTTCTTT. The full variable domain, completed using reference TRBV5-1 and TRBJ1-1, is KAGVTQTPRYLIKTRGQQVTLSCSPISGHRSVSWYQQTPGQGLQFLFEYFSETQRNKGNFPGRFSGRQFSNSRSEMNVSTLELGDSALYLCASSLDSKLNMNTEAFFGQGTRLTVV.

This clonotype was counted at least ten times. An end of the junction differs from the germline gene, which may be a read error. The chain is built from TRBV20-1 and TRBJ2-5; perhaps TRBD2 as D (6 bases). The CDR3 totals 15 residues. The V gene's germline CDR1 is DFQATT and CDR2 SNEGSKA (reference sequence). In DNA, the CDR3 is TGCAGTGCTGGAGACGCGGGATCACCCGGAGAGACCCAGTACTTC. It specifies CSAGDAGSPGETQYF.